This T cell receptor beta chain was found in a study of blood T cell repertoires in COVID-19 (dated by TCRdb to 2018 to 2021). Turning to the overall study: Samples from collaborators originated in the United States, Italy and Spain and spanned both the acute and convalescent phases of COVID-19. The prospective study material was composed of cDNA or gDNA derived from T cells, B-cell-depleted T cells, or PBMCs. The dataset comprised deeply sampled blood TCRbeta repertoires from subjects exposed to, actively infected with, or recovered from COVID-19. The repertoires were released in a freely available public database meant as a resource for research on the immune response to SARS-CoV-2. The samples were drawn from the first 160 participants of the ongoing ImmuneRACE study and from 1,254 subjects provided by 6 global collaborators. The sample metadata nearly always contained a de-identified subject ID, COVID-19 status, age in years and sex. HLA class I and class II types, where available, came from metadata supplied by the sample provider rather than from assay-based typing. Overall study outcomes, separate from this receptor: Clinical and demographic metadata were provided uncurated, with the amount varying by source and participant.

Of note for this clone: It has no known antigen specificity. Base qualities are not provided; no much larger clone lies one nucleotide away.

In the germline V gene, CDR1 corresponds to KGHSH and CDR2 to LQKENI. The germline ends are 10 bases apart after V is trimmed by 0 bases and J by 4 bases. From its cysteine to its phenylalanine, the CDR3 spans 15 amino acids. Only the CDR3 portion is preserved as DNA: 45 bases, with reading frame beginning at the first base. TCRbeta CDR3 regions were amplified from genomic DNA by means of the immunoSEQ Assay, a bias-controlled multiplex PCR. The authors' analysis ran thus. Within the assay, amplification of reference gene primers was used to estimate how many nucleated cells each sample contained. To quantify the absolute abundance of each unique TCRbeta CDR3 rearrangement, sequence reads were collapsed and filtered. For each sample, productive Simpson clonality was calculated by taking the square root of Simpson's diversity index across productive rearrangements. TCRdb took over this immuneACCESS table, retaining in-frame rearrangements with V and J assigned. Such tables are incomplete; in checked studies, under half of the missing clones stem from an unresolved V gene, and the remainder is unexplained. The DNA was the basis for D and trimming; V, J and clone size are from that table. Here the sample has around 300,000 clones; about 87% occur a single time. The ten largest clones add up to 5.3% of the sample.

Participants in the prospective study were aged roughly 18 to 90 years, lived in 20 to 25 United States geographic areas, and enrolled through a virtual design. In the prospective study, participants were assigned to cohorts based on the clinical history participants reported in a screening survey and a study questionnaire. For ImmuneRACE Cohort 3, a participant was defined as recovered based on two consecutive negative NP/OP PCR tests, clearance by a healthcare professional, or resolution of symptoms. In the prospective study, whole blood, serum and a nasopharyngeal or oropharyngeal swab were collected from each participant by mobile phlebotomists. Additional blood draws and questionnaires over a 2-month period could optionally be provided by prospective study participants. Blood samples from the prospective study were shipped frozen or at room temperature prior to DNA extraction.

Sequenced: PBMCs or T cells enriched from blood (not recorded which). Here the chain combines TRBV18 and TRBJ2-1, with a tentative D gene TRBD2 over 6 matching bases. The sequence derives from a woman in her 30s who had recovered from COVID-19. In nucleotides, the sequence is TGTGCCAGCTCACCACCGGGACTCTTTTACAATGAGCAGTTCTTC. Translated, it reads CASSPPGLFYNEQFF.